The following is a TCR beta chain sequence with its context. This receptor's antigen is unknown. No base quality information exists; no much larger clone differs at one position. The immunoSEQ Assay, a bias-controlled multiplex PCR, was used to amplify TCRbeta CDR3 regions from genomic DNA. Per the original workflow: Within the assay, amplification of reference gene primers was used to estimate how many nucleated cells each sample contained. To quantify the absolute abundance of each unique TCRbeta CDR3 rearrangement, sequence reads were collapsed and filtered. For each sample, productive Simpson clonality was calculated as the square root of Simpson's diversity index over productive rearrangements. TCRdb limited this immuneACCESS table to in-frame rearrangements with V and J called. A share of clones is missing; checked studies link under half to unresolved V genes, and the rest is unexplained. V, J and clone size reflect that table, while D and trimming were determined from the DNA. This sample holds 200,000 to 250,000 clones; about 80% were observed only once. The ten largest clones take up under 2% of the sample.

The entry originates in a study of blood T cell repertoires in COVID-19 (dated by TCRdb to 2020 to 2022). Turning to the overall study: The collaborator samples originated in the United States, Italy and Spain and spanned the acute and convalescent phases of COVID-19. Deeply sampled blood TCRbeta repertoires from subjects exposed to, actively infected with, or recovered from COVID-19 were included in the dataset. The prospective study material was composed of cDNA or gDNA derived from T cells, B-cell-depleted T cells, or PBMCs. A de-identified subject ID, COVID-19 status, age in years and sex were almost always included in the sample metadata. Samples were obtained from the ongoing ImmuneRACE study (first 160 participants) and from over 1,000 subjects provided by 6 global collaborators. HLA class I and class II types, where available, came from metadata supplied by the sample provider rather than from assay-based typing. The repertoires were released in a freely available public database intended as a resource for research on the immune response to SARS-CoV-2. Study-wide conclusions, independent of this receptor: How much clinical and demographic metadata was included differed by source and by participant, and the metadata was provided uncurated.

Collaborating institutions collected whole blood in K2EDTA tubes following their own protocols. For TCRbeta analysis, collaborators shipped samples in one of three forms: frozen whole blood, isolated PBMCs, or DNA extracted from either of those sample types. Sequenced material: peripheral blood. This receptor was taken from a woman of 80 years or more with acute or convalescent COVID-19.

The CDR3 loop reads CASSLLAGGETQYF. The base sequence is TGTGCCAGCAGTTTACTAGCGGGGGGGGAGACCCAGTACTTC. The V gene is TRBV3-1 (or the pseudogene TRBV3-2) and the J gene is TRBJ2-5; the central 13 bases match TRBD2. The germline V gene (reference sequence) gives CDR1 as LGHDT and CDR2 as YNNKEL. The CDR3 contains 14 residues, cysteine and phenylalanine counted. The read is trimmed to its CDR3 DNA, 42 bases read in frame from base 1. Germline trimming: 6 bases from V, 5 bases from J; junction bases outside gene matches: 3.